Listed here are 27 T cell receptor beta chains from one sample, sequenced in a study of CD8+ T cells in alopecia areata. Treatment noted: oral pan-JAK inhibitor, 5-10 mg twice daily. As the sequencing template, cDNA was produced by extracting RNA and reverse transcribing it. TCRdb's table, derived via immunoSEQ multiplex PCR, lists solely in-frame clones and lacks some. The sample includes about 260,000 clones, 50% to 75% of them seen just once. This specimen was CD4+ T cells sorted from blood, taken at approximately week 51, from a patient treated with tofacitinib. The source of these receptors is a human donor with alopecia areata.

This chain's CDR3 is CASSGAGVANSPLHF. CDR3 bases: TGTGCCAGCAGTGGAGCCGGGGTAGCTAATTCACCCCTCCACTTT. The chain uses TRBV9 and TRBJ1-6; no definite D call. V was trimmed by 5 bases and J by 6 bases, leaving 15 bases between them. Germline V gene data show CDR1 as SGDLS and CDR2 as YYNGEE. The CDR3 is 15 amino acids.

The rearrangement uses TRBV7-2 and TRBJ1-2; D remains unclear. The germline V and J ends were trimmed by 5 bases and 5 bases, with 15 bases remaining between them. The CDR3 runs 14 residues. Germline V gene sequence: CDR1 SGHTA, CDR2 FQGNSA. The CDR3 bases are TGTGCCAGCAGCGAGGCCGCTTCTAGGTATGGCTACACCTTC. Its protein is CASSEAASRYGYTF.

The rearrangement uses TRBV27 and TRBJ1-5; 8 bases fit TRBD1. The trim removed 2 bases at V and 6 bases at J, leaving 3 bases unmatched. This CDR3 has 14 amino acids. Germline V lookup: CDR1 MNHEY, CDR2 SMNVEV (reference sequence). CDR3 loop: CASSLQGAGQPQHF. Here the CDR3 DNA reads TGTGCCAGCAGTTTACAGGGGGCTGGTCAGCCCCAGCATTTT.

The gene calls are TRBV5-6 and TRBJ2-3; D may be TRBD1 (6 bases). The CDR3 spans 12 residues. Trimming pared 8 bases from V and 3 bases from J, leaving 10 bases between. CDR1 and CDR2 (germline): SGHDT, YYEEEE. The CDR3 sequence: CASRTATDTQYF. The CDR3 nucleotides are TGTGCCAGTCGGACAGCGACAGATACGCAGTATTTT.

The chain uses TRBV2 and TRBJ1-3; D not certain. Germline V lookup: CDR1 SNHLY, CDR2 FYNNEI. Trimming left V 4 bases short and J 7 bases short, with 11 bases between. The CDR3 has 13 amino acids. CDR3 amino acids: CASSVSGWNTIYF. The CDR3 region has the DNA TGTGCCAGCAGTGTGTCGGGGTGGAACACCATATATTTT.

The CDR3 is CASSPAGGYNEQFF. CDR3 sequence (DNA): TGTGCCAGCAGCCCAGCGGGAGGCTACAATGAGCAGTTCTTC. The chain combines TRBV9 with TRBJ2-1; the match to TRBD2 covers 9 bases. This CDR3 is 14 amino acids long. The ends lost 4 bases at V and 3 bases at J; junction bases unmatched: 2. Germline V gives CDR1 SGDLS, CDR2 YYNGEE.

This clone was picked up a small number of times. The V call is TRBV6-6, the J call TRBJ1-2, with 10 bases lining up with TRBD1. The CDR3 runs 13 residues. From germline, CDR1 is MNHNY and CDR2 SVGAGI (reference sequence). Trimming took 9 bases from V and 7 from J; bases not matched to a gene: 8. The CDR3 protein is CASRRQGAAGYTF. The CDR3 DNA reads TGTGCCAGTCGAAGACAGGGGGCGGCTGGCTACACCTTC.

This clone was counted a single time. This rearrangement joins TRBV29-1 to TRBJ2-1, with 7 bases lining up with TRBD2. J lost 8 bases, V lost 6 bases, and 7 bases had no gene match. The CDR3 runs to 12 residues. Germline assignment: CDR1 SQVTM and CDR2 ANQGSEA. CDR3 bases: TGCAGCGTCTCCCATGCGGGGGATGAGCAGTTCTTC. Its translation is CSVSHAGDEQFF.

The chain has TRBV14 and TRBJ1-6; D not certain. The V gene's germline CDR1 is SGHDN and CDR2 FVKESK. The V end lost 2 bases, the J end lost 13 bases, and 9 bases lay between the germline ends. This CDR3 spans 12 amino acids. The CDR3 nucleotides are TGTGCCAGCAGCCAACCCGGAGGTCCCCTCCACTTT. Translated: CASSQPGGPLHF.

This clone was detected only once. The chain uses TRBV7-3 and TRBJ2-3; 7 bases are a match to TRBD1. Germline-derived CDR1 and CDR2 are SGHTA and FQGTGA. This CDR3 is 14 amino acids long. The J segment lost 3 bases and the V segment lost 5 bases, leaving 5 bases of the junction unmatched. This CDR3 reads CASSQTGVTDTQYF. CDR3 nucleotides: TGTGCCAGCAGCCAAACAGGGGTAACAGATACGCAGTATTTT. Drawing the rest from reference TRBV7-3 and TRBJ2-3, the complete variable domain is GAGVSQTPSNKVTEKGKYVELRCDPISGHTALYWYRQSLGQGPEFLIYFQGTGAADDSGLPNDRFFAVRPEGSVSTLKIQRTERGDSAVYLCASSQTGVTDTQYFGPGTRLTVL.

The chain carries TRBV30 and TRBJ1-1; no clear D gene. Germline V gives CDR1 GTSNPN, CDR2 SVGIG (reference sequence). V was trimmed by 2 bases and J by 1 base, leaving 11 bases between them. This CDR3 contains 14 residues. DNA of the CDR3: TGTGCCTGGAGTAAGAGGAGGGAGAACACTGAAGCTTTCTTT. Its translation is CAWSKRRENTEAFF.

CDR3: CSVRPGLVYNEQFF. For the CDR3, the DNA is TGCAGCGTTCGTCCGGGACTAGTCTACAATGAGCAGTTCTTC. V usage is TRBV29-1 and J usage is TRBJ2-1; 8 bases line up with TRBD2. The V segment lost 5 bases and the J segment 3 bases; nucleotides outside the gene matches: 6. CDR3 length: 14 amino acids. Germline V gene data show CDR1 as SQVTM and CDR2 as ANQGSEA.

The chain carries TRBV20-1 and TRBJ2-5; a weak D match, TRBD1 (5 bases). The CDR3 sequence is 11 residues long. Germline values: CDR1 DFQATT, CDR2 SNEGSKA (reference sequence). The ends were cut back, 6 bases at V and 5 bases at J, with 10 bases in the middle. The CDR3 nucleotides read TGCAGTGCAGGGGCTGGGGAGACCCAGTACTTC. Translating gives CSAGAGETQYF.

The CDR3 DNA sequence: TGTGCCAGCAGCTTCCGGCCGGGCCAGGGGGGCTACACCTTC. It encodes CASSFRPGQGGYTF. This rearrangement joins TRBV5-6 to TRBJ1-2; D may be TRBD1 (6 bases). CDR1 and CDR2 from the germline V gene are SGHDT and YYEEEE. Trimming took off 2 bases at V and 8 bases at J, with 16 bases between the two ends. The CDR3 covers 14 residues.

V and J are TRBV30 and TRBJ1-5; D ambiguous. Between the trimmed V and J ends, which lost 4 bases and 5 bases, there was a span of 21 bases. CDR3 length equals 16 residues. CDR1 is GTSNPN, CDR2 SVGIG, per germline (reference sequence). CDR3 in amino acids: CAWTPIGWGSDQPQHF. CDR3 DNA sequence: TGTGCCTGGACCCCAATCGGTTGGGGAAGCGATCAGCCCCAGCATTTT.

V is TRBV9 and J is TRBJ2-3; 12 bases match TRBD2. The V gene's germline CDR1 is SGDLS and CDR2 YYNGEE. With V trimmed by 6 bases and J by 2 bases, 7 bases remained unmatched. The CDR3 has 16 residues. CDR3: CASNPTSGGPTDTQYF. CDR3 bases: TGTGCCAGCAACCCGACTAGCGGGGGTCCCACAGATACGCAGTATTTT.

This clone was counted between two and nine times. This rearrangement joins TRBV27 to TRBJ1-5, with D hard to call. Trimming stripped 5 bases from V and 1 base from J, with 6 bases between. Germline CDR1 and CDR2: MNHEY and SMNVEV (reference sequence). This CDR3 region has 13 residues. The CDR3 sequence: CASSASSNQPQHF. The CDR3 DNA sequence: TGTGCCAGCAGTGCCTCCAGCAATCAGCCCCAGCATTTT.

J is TRBJ2-7 and V is TRBV28, with TRBD1 matching over 7 bases. There are 14 residues in the CDR3. V dropped 5 bases and J dropped 0; count of bases not matched to a gene: 4. Germline V gives CDR1 MDHEN, CDR2 SYDVKM. This CDR3 is CASSQTGSSYEQYF. CDR3 in DNA: TGTGCCAGCAGTCAGACAGGGAGCTCCTACGAGCAGTACTTC.

The gene calls are TRBV25-1 and TRBJ2-7; TRBD1 might be the D (5 bases). The CDR3 contains 16 residues. Germline lookup yields CDR1 MGHDK and CDR2 SYGVNS. Deletions cut 6 bases from V and 3 bases from J, with 21 bases between. As DNA, the CDR3 is TGTGCCAGCAGCCCCGCGGTGGGCAGGGTCCACTACGAGCAGTACTTC. It encodes CASSPAVGRVHYEQYF.

The V call is TRBV4-1, the J call TRBJ2-1, with D possibly being TRBD1 (6 bases). V gave up 0 bases and J gave up 0 bases, with 15 bases separating them. CDR1 and CDR2 (germline): MGHRA, YSYEKL. The CDR3 length is 18 residues. The CDR3 loop is CASSQEVRQASSYNEQFF. DNA for the CDR3: TGCGCCAGCAGCCAAGAGGTTAGACAGGCCAGCTCCTACAATGAGCAGTTCTTC.

The rearrangement uses TRBV10-3 and TRBJ2-7, with TRBD1 matching 9 bases. Germline-derived CDR1 and CDR2 are ENHRY and SYGVKD. V lost 0 bases to trimming and J lost 5 bases; unmatched junction nucleotides: 5. The CDR3 runs 15 residues. The CDR3 spells CAISESGTGIDEQYF. The CDR3 DNA follows: TGTGCCATCAGTGAGTCAGGGACAGGGATAGACGAGCAGTACTTC.

This clone was seen only a few times. The chain employs TRBV9 and TRBJ2-7, with 7 positions matching TRBD2. V trimming: 4 bases; J trimming: 7 bases; junction bases outside the gene matches: 23. The CDR3 spans 18 residues. Per the germline V gene, CDR1 is SGDLS and CDR2 is YYNGEE. The DNA for the CDR3 is TGTGCCAGCAGCTTCGGCCCCTCGGGCGGGGGAGCCTTGGGAGAGCAGTACTTC. Translated, it gives CASSFGPSGGGALGEQYF.

With respect to this clone: Other nucleotide sequences from this sample produce the same CDR3. The gene calls are TRBV5-1 and TRBJ1-1; D gene ambiguous. Trimming pared 0 bases from V and 2 bases from J, leaving 8 bases between. From germline, CDR1 is SGHRS and CDR2 YFSETQ. This CDR3 is built from 14 residues. The CDR3 bases are TGCGCCAGCAGCTTGGCAGGTGCCAACACTGAAGCTTTCTTT. Translated: CASSLAGANTEAFF.

This rearrangement joins TRBV30 to TRBJ2-7; TRBD2 agrees at 9 bases. The length of the CDR3 is 13 residues. With 4 bases clipped from V and 0 bases from J, the junction kept 1 base outside the gene matches. The V gene's germline CDR1 is GTSNPN and CDR2 SVGIG (reference sequence). The chain's CDR3 is CAWTSGTSYEQYF. For the CDR3, the DNA is TGTGCCTGGACTAGCGGGACCTCCTACGAGCAGTACTTC.

The chain uses TRBV6-6 and TRBJ1-2; D is uncertain. CDR1 and CDR2 (germline): MNHNY, SVGAGI (reference sequence). The CDR3 length is 12 residues. The V and J ends lost 1 base and 8 bases respectively, with 8 bases between them. The CDR3 spells CASSYLSGGYTF. CDR3 coding DNA: TGTGCCAGCAGTTACTTGAGCGGCGGCTACACCTTC.

This clone was seen a few times. The chain couples TRBV5-1 to TRBJ2-2; D is perhaps TRBD1 or TRBD2 (6 bases each). V was trimmed by 7 bases and J by 4 bases, leaving 17 bases between them. CDR3 length: 15 amino acids. The germline V gene encodes CDR1 SGHRS and CDR2 YFSETQ. CDR3 nucleotide sequence: TGCGCCAGCCTCCCTGGGGGGCTGAGCACCGGGGAGCTGTTTTTT. This gives the protein CASLPGGLSTGELFF.

This clone has more than one count but fewer than ten. The J gene is TRBJ1-2, the V gene TRBV4-1; unclear D gene. CDR3 length: 15 residues. V shed 4 bases and J shed 4 bases, with 16 bases lying between them. The germline V gene encodes CDR1 MGHRA and CDR2 YSYEKL. The CDR3 DNA sequence: TGCGCCAGCAGCCGCCCGGGCCCCAAAGGCTATGGCTACACCTTC. Its protein product is CASSRPGPKGYGYTF.